The present entry profiles one T cell receptor beta chain with its context. Its specificity is unknown. This sample is part of a study of immune evolution from preneoplasia to lung adenocarcinoma. Study overall: HLA loss of heterozygosity: about 7% AIS, more than 14% MIA, over 30% ADC, none AAH. Study-wide results and caveats: Top clone share appeared to fall from AAH through AIS, MIA, adenocarcinoma.

The CDR3 extends over 15 amino acids. V lost 2 bases and J lost 4, with 12 bases in between. Germline CDR1 and CDR2: SGHRS and YFSETQ. Histologic diagnosis was independently verified by two lung pathologists. Clones were read by immunoSEQ multiplex PCR, and TCRdb kept only the in-frame ones, dropping some. This sample has under 8,000 clones, with roughly four fifths found just once. The specimen was FFPE minimally invasive lung adenocarcinoma tissue. This clonotype was sampled from a person aged 55 to 79 with lung adenocarcinoma. The rearrangement uses TRBV5-1 and TRBJ2-2; D may be TRBD1 (6 bases). CDR3 region: CASSFQGMPTGELFF. The CDR3 bases are TGCGCCAGCAGCTTTCAGGGGATGCCCACCGGGGAGCTGTTTTTT.